The entry below gives a single T cell receptor (beta chain) sequence along with its context. Its antigen is unknown. PCR amplification relied on 60 Vbeta primers (plus 13 Jbeta primers). Profiled with immunoSEQ multiplex PCR; TCRdb holds only in-frame clones, not every one. This sample has roughly 130,000 clones, with about 76% found just once. In germline, CDR1 is LNHDA, CDR2 SQIVND (reference sequence). The CDR3 length is 16 residues. V lost 6 bases to trimming and J lost 5 bases, with 20 bases between them. This sample was taken from a study of cytomegalovirus exposure and HLA in healthy donors. Across the whole study: Ancestry clustering placed 81% of more than 350 genotyped donors in the Caucasian-associated cluster.

Findings of the study overall: Prior analysis indicated that the majority of TCR beta V segments exhibited productivity approximately 87% or approximately 30% of the time. Among the most significant clusters, several appeared linked to common viral pathogens in a later analysis. Later analysis showed most CMV-associated TCR beta chains appearing HLA-restricted.

The sequence was collected from a female donor in good health and CMV-seronegative. The specimen sequenced was PBMCs. The chain employs TRBV19 and TRBJ1-5, with D possibly matching TRBD1 (6 bases). The CDR3 DNA is TGTGCCAGTAGGGCGGGCGGGGGGCAGGGCCATCAGCCCCAGCATTTT. It encodes CASRAGGGQGHQPQHF.